A single T cell receptor (beta chain) is shown here with its context. The entry originates in a study of cytomegalovirus exposure and HLA in healthy donors. The CDR3 length is 14 residues. Germline V gene data show CDR1 as SGDLS and CDR2 as YYNGEE. V trimming: 4 bases; J trimming: 8 bases; junction bases outside the gene matches: 8. The primer mix had 60 Vbeta and 13 Jbeta primers. Assay used: immunoSEQ multiplex PCR; TCRdb lists only in-frame clones, some missing. The sample consists of over 200,000 clones, 60% to 80% of them appearing once. The chain links TRBV9 to TRBJ1-3, with TRBD1 matching 8 bases. What was sequenced was PBMCs. This receptor was obtained from a woman aged 25 to 45 in good health and CMV-seronegative. CDR3 sequence (DNA): TGTGCCAGCAGCTCCGGACAGGGTTGGGACACCATATATTTT. Translation gives CASSSGQGWDTIYF.